The 3 T cell receptor beta chains reported below all come from one sample, sequenced in a study of blood T cell repertoires in COVID-19. Data came from immunoSEQ multiplex PCR; TCRdb stores just in-frame clones and leaves some out. The table has approximately 130,000 clones, more than 70% seen once. The sequenced material came from peripheral blood. These receptors were obtained from a man at least 80 years old with active or convalescent COVID-19.

In DNA, the CDR3 is TGCGCCAGCAGCTTGGGAACAGGGTTAAGCGATGGCTACACCTTC. Its translation is CASSLGTGLSDGYTF. The chain combines TRBV5-1 with TRBJ1-2; D might be TRBD1 (6 bases). The V gene's germline CDR1 is SGHRS and CDR2 YFSETQ. Trimming pared 0 bases from V and 6 bases from J, leaving 15 bases between. This CDR3 contains 15 residues. The full variable domain, in which reference TRBV5-1 and TRBJ1-2 provide the parts outside the CDR3, is KAGVTQTPRYLIKTRGQQVTLSCSPISGHRSVSWYQQTPGQGLQFLFEYFSETQRNKGNFPGRFSGRQFSNSRSEMNVSTLELGDSALYLCASSLGTGLSDGYTFGSGTRLTVV.

The chain combines TRBV7-2 with TRBJ1-2; D possibly corresponds to TRBD1 (6 bases). The V end lost 4 bases, the J end lost 8 bases, and 17 bases lay between the germline ends. Germline V lookup: CDR1 SGHTA, CDR2 FQGNSA. CDR3 length: 14 amino acids. The CDR3 bases are TGTGCCAGCAGCTCCGCCAACAGGGAGAAAGGCTACACCTTC. Translating it yields CASSSANREKGYTF.

The chain joins TRBV19 to TRBJ2-1; D is uncertain. The V gene's germline CDR1 is LNHDA and CDR2 SQIVND (reference sequence). V was pared by 2 bases and J by 6 bases, with 8 bases between. The CDR3 is made up of 13 amino acids. CDR3 in DNA: TGTGCCAGTAGTATAATATACAGCAATGAGCAGTTCTTC. It is translated as CASSIIYSNEQFF.